Each of the 15 T cell receptor beta chains below was sequenced from the same sample in a study of CD8 T cells in Susac syndrome (dated by TCRdb to the late 2010s). The receptor library was made with the immunoSEQ multiplex PCR assay. RNA was extracted using the RNeasy kit, and roughly 0.5 to 1 ug of the RNA was reverse transcribed with random hexamers. TCRdb applied fastp at Q25 and MiXCR to the public reads, then kept only in-frame beta chains. Rows are unified per CDR3 protein, each entry keeping the most common DNA and genes. This sample has roughly 100,000 distinct CDR3 sequences in its table, and approximately 93% of those were observed once. The top ten hold about 0.42% of the sample. Sequencing used CD8+ T cells from PBMCs. Every receptor here comes from a human donor with Susac syndrome.

V usage is TRBV20-1 and J usage is TRBJ2-3; 8 nucleotides line up with TRBD2. V shed 1 base and J 0 bases; nucleotides not matched to a gene: 6. The CDR3 spans 16 residues. Germline lookup yields CDR1 DFQATT and CDR2 SNEGSKA (reference sequence). CDR3 sequence: CSARGPQRESTDTQYF. Here the CDR3 DNA reads TGCAGTGCTAGAGGTCCCCAGCGGGAGAGCACAGATACGCAGTATTTT.

CDR3 in DNA: TGTGCCACCAGCAGGGTTGAAAAGACAGGGGGATGGAATGAGCAGTTCTTC. Protein sequence: CATSRVEKTGGWNEQFF. This chain uses TRBV15 with TRBJ2-1, with 9 bases that match TRBD1. This CDR3 has 17 amino acids. The V gene end was trimmed by 3 bases and the J gene end by 7 bases; junction bases not matched to a gene: 13. Germline CDR1 and CDR2: LNHNV and YYDKDF (reference sequence).

The count of this clonotype is one. The V and J genes are TRBV11-1 and TRBJ2-2, with D possibly TRBD1 on 5 matching bases. The CDR3 sequence is 13 residues long. Germline V lookup: CDR1 SGHAT, CDR2 FQDESV (reference sequence). V lost 7 bases, J lost 4 bases, and 10 bases lay in between. The CDR3 protein is CASTEGVTGELFF. In nucleotides, the CDR3 is TGTGCCAGCACCGAAGGGGTCACCGGGGAGCTGTTTTTT.

The chain links TRBV12-5 to TRBJ1-1; D unclear. CDR1 is LGHNT and CDR2 is FRNRAP in the germline V gene. This CDR3 contains 14 residues. Trimming shortened V by 6 bases and J by 5 bases, and 16 bases separated the two germline ends. The CDR3 protein is CASGPAPQGTEAFF. CDR3 in DNA: TGTGCTAGTGGCCCGGCGCCACAAGGTACTGAAGCTTTCTTT.

The chain combines TRBV15 with TRBJ1-4; possibly TRBD1 for D (6 bases). Trimming stripped 1 base from V and 5 bases from J, with 11 bases between. From germline, CDR1 is LNHNV and CDR2 YYDKDF (reference sequence). The CDR3 covers 15 residues. The CDR3: CATSRGTGANEKLFF. The CDR3 nucleotides read TGTGCCACCAGCAGAGGTACGGGGGCGAATGAAAAACTGTTTTTT. The full variable domain, its missing parts supplied by reference TRBV15 and TRBJ1-4, is DAMVIQNPRYQVTQFGKPVTLSCSQTLNHNVMYWYQQKSSQAPKLLFHYYDKDFNNEADTPDNFQSRRPNTSFCFLDIRSPGLGDTAMYLCATSRGTGANEKLFFGSGTQLSVL.

The CDR3 DNA sequence: TGCAGTGCTAGACCGGAGAACACCGGGGAGCTGTTTTTT. It codes for CSARPENTGELFF. The chain joins TRBV20-1 to TRBJ2-2; the D is unclear. This CDR3 region has 13 residues. Germline lookup yields CDR1 DFQATT and CDR2 SNEGSKA (reference sequence). Trimming took off 2 bases at V and 1 base at J, with 5 bases between the two ends.

This chain joins TRBV6-5 and TRBJ1-6; 9 positions match TRBD1. CDR1 is MNHEY and CDR2 is SVGAGI in the germline V gene. V was clipped by 3 bases and J by 8 bases; unmatched bases: 2. The CDR3 sequence is 14 residues long. CDR3 in DNA: TGTGCCAGCAGTTATCGACAGGGGGATTCACCCCTCCACTTT. Translated, it gives CASSYRQGDSPLHF.

The J gene is TRBJ1-6, the V gene TRBV7-9; possibly TRBD1 for D (5 bases). Per the germline V gene, CDR1 is SEHNR and CDR2 is FQNEAQ (reference sequence). CDR3 length: 16 amino acids. Trimming pared 5 bases from V and 7 bases from J, leaving 18 bases between. The CDR3 loop is CASSAGRAGLNSPLHF. Written as DNA, the CDR3 is TGTGCCAGCAGCGCAGGACGGGCAGGGTTGAATTCACCCCTCCACTTT.

Here the CDR3 DNA reads TGCGCCAGCAGCCAAGGGGACAGGGGAGCCTACGAGCAGTACTTC. It codes for CASSQGDRGAYEQYF. This chain connects TRBV4-3 to TRBJ2-7; 10 positions agree with TRBD1. This CDR3 is 15 amino acids long. Trimming took 1 base from V and 2 from J; bases not matched to a gene: 2. CDR1 is LGHNA and CDR2 is YSLEER in the germline V gene.

The gene calls are TRBV7-9 and TRBJ2-5, with TRBD1 identical over 7 bases. V dropped 4 bases and J dropped 5; count of bases not matched to a gene: 13. CDR1 is SEHNR and CDR2 is FQNEAQ in the germline V gene (reference sequence). The CDR3 extends over 16 amino acids. The CDR3 loop reads CASSSPRTGRGETQYF. The CDR3 DNA reads TGTGCCAGCAGCTCCCCCCGGACAGGCCGCGGGGAGACCCAGTACTTC.

The V call is TRBV2, the J call TRBJ2-1; weak D call: TRBD2 (5 bases). The V and J ends lost 8 bases and 8 bases respectively, with 10 bases between them. The CDR3 totals 11 residues. CDR1 and CDR2 (germline): SNHLY, FYNNEI. In DNA, the CDR3 is TGTGCCAGCTCTAGCTCGGATGAGCAGTTCTTC. This sequence encodes CASSSSDEQFF.

V usage is TRBV7-2 and J usage is TRBJ2-4; 7 positions agree with TRBD2. The CDR3 is 14 amino acids. Germline values: CDR1 SGHTA, CDR2 FQGNSA. Unmatched junction bases numbered 4, after V lost 2 bases and J lost 6 bases. The CDR3 loop reads CASSLNGGLNIQYF. The DNA for the CDR3 is TGTGCCAGCAGCTTAAACGGGGGGTTAAACATTCAGTACTTC.

The table lists this clonotype with a count of one. This rearrangement joins TRBV11-1 to TRBJ1-2; D gene ambiguous. The CDR3 sequence is 13 residues long. Germline CDR1 and CDR2: SGHAT and FQDESV (reference sequence). Trimming stripped 5 bases from V and 8 bases from J, with 15 bases between. For the CDR3, the DNA is TGTGCCAGCAGCCCAGACATCCGGATCGGCTACACCTTC. It yields the protein CASSPDIRIGYTF.

In regard to this clonotype: A read error may produce the germline difference seen at one junction end. The chain links TRBV9 to TRBJ2-2, with D possibly matching TRBD1 (6 bases). The CDR3 is 17 amino acids. Germline V gene data show CDR1 as SGDLS and CDR2 as YYNGEE. The CDR3 protein is CASTPHRDIRSTGELFF. Here the CDR3 DNA reads TGTGCGAGCACCCCCCACCGGGACATACGGAGCACCGGGGAGCTGTTTTTT.

This chain links TRBV1 with TRBJ2-7; TRBD1, as called in the table, went unchecked against the DNA. TRBV1 is marked as a pseudogene. CDR3 length equals 16 residues. As DNA, the CDR3 is TGCACCAGCAGCCATTTAACAGGGGGGCCCTCCTACGAGCAGTACTTC. Translating gives CTSSHLTGGPSYEQYF.